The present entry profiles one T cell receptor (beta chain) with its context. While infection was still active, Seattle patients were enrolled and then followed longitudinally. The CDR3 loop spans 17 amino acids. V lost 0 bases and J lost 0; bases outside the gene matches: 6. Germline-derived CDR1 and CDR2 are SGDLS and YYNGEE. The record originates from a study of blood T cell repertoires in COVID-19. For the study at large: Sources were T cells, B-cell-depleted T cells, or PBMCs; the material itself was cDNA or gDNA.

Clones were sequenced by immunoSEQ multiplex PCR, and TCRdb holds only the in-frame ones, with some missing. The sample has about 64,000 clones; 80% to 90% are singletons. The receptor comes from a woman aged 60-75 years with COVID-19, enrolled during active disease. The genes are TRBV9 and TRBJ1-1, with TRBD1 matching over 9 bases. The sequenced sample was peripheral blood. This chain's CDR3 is CASSVDPGQGMNTEAFF. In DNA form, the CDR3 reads TGTGCCAGCAGCGTAGATCCCGGACAGGGGATGAACACTGAAGCTTTCTTT.